The 27 T cell receptor beta chains in this list originate from one sample, sequenced in a study of a mutant IDH1 vaccine in newly diagnosed glioma. The time point denotes: week 5, during vaccination. Each dose delivered 300 ug of mutant IDH1 20-mer peptide subcutaneously with imiquimod. These TCRs are of unknown antigen specificity. Only in-frame clones appear in the TCRdb table, and some are missing; sequencing was by immunoSEQ multiplex PCR. Of over 50,000 clones listed, roughly four fifths were seen once; the top ten hold around 3.4%. Sequencing was performed on PBMCs, taken from a glioma patient whose treatment included an IDH1 peptide vaccine. The receptors originated from a man aged 25-45 years with glioma.

This clone was found once. This chain links TRBV20-1 with TRBJ2-1; the D call may be TRBD1 or TRBD2 (5 bases each). CDR1 and CDR2 from the germline V gene are DFQATT and SNEGSKA (reference sequence). The CDR3 length is 11 residues. The CDR3 nucleotides are TGCAGCCGGGACCTATACAATGAGCAGTTCTTC. As protein: CSRDLYNEQFF.

The chain employs TRBV19 and TRBJ2-3; 14 nucleotides match TRBD2. The CDR3 sequence is 15 residues long. The germline gives CDR1 LNHDA, CDR2 SQIVND (reference sequence). Trimming took 5 bases from V and 5 from J; bases not matched to a gene: 3. Written as DNA, the CDR3 is TGTGCCAGTAGTTCCGGACTAGCGGGGGGAGATACGCAGTATTTT. Amino acids: CASSSGLAGGDTQYF.

This clone was counted only a few times. The rearrangement uses TRBV27 and TRBJ1-1; D ambiguous. The V end was cut by 1 base, the J end by 7 bases, with 10 bases between. Germline V gene data show CDR1 as MNHEY and CDR2 as SMNVEV (reference sequence). CDR3 size: 13 residues. CDR3 coding DNA: TGTGCCAGCAGTTTATTATCGGGAGATGAAGCTTTCTTT. It encodes CASSLLSGDEAFF.

The J gene is TRBJ2-3, the V gene TRBV12-5, with 9 bases matching TRBD2. Germline CDR1 reads LGHNT; CDR2 reads FRNRAP. Germline trimming cut 6 bases from V and 4 bases from J; bases unmatched to any gene: 8. The CDR3 has 15 residues. The CDR3 sequence: CASGPGTSRADTQYF. The CDR3 DNA reads TGTGCTAGTGGACCTGGGACTAGCAGGGCAGATACGCAGTATTTT.

This sequence joins TRBV11-2 and TRBJ1-2; unclear D gene. CDR1 and CDR2 (germline): SGHAT, FQNNGV. The CDR3 extends over 13 amino acids. V lost 5 bases and J lost 3, with 10 bases in between. CDR3 sequence: CASSTQTHYGYTF. CDR3 sequence (DNA): TGTGCCAGCAGCACCCAAACCCACTATGGCTACACCTTC.

The chain is built from TRBV6-5 and TRBJ2-5; D possibly corresponds to TRBD1 (6 bases). TRBJ2-7 matches the DNA end more closely, so the J call is doubtful. The CDR3 has 14 amino acids. From germline, CDR1 is MNHEY and CDR2 SVGAGI. The CDR3, as DNA: TGTGCCAGCTCCGACCGCAGGGGCTCCTACGAGCAGTACTTC. Encoded protein: CASSDRRGSYEQYF.

Concerning this clone itself: Other DNA sequences in the sample encode the same CDR3. The chain is built from TRBV6-1 and TRBJ1-2, with D unresolved. V was clipped by 2 bases and J by 2 bases, with 6 bases between them. The germline V gene encodes CDR1 MNHNS and CDR2 SASEGT. The CDR3 length is 13 residues. CDR3: CASSETGNYGYTF. CDR3 sequence (DNA): TGTGCCAGCAGTGAAACGGGGAACTATGGCTACACCTTC.

This clone was detected only once. This rearrangement joins TRBV5-6 to TRBJ2-3; either TRBD1 or TRBD2 may fit D (6 bases each). With 0 bases removed from V and 7 bases from J, the gap between germline ends came to 15 bases. The germline gives CDR1 SGHDT, CDR2 YYEEEE. This CDR3 has 15 residues. This CDR3 is CASSLEGGLRNTQYF. CDR3 in DNA: TGTGCCAGCAGCTTGGAGGGGGGCCTTAGAAATACGCAGTATTTT.

The V gene is TRBV9, the J gene TRBJ2-3; no clear D gene. V was clipped by 0 bases and J by 0 bases, with 11 bases between them. Germline assignment: CDR1 SGDLS and CDR2 YYNGEE. CDR3 length: 16 amino acids. CDR3 coding DNA: TGTGCCAGCAGCGTAGATCTGGGCAGTAGCACAGATACGCAGTATTTT. It specifies CASSVDLGSSTDTQYF.

The chain carries TRBV5-4 and TRBJ2-1; the match to TRBD1 covers 9 bases. The ends lost 5 bases at V and 0 bases at J; junction bases unmatched: 6. The CDR3 covers 16 residues. The V gene's germline CDR1 is SGHNT and CDR2 YYREEE (reference sequence). This chain's CDR3 is CASRKSGQGSYNEQFF. Written as DNA, the CDR3 is TGTGCCAGCAGAAAATCGGGACAGGGCTCCTACAATGAGCAGTTCTTC. Looking up the rest from reference TRBV5-4 and TRBJ2-1 gives the full variable domain: ETGVTQSPTHLIKTRGQQVTLRCSSQSGHNTVSWYQQALGQGPQFIFQYYREEENGRGNFPPRFSGLQFPNYSSELNVNALELDDSALYLCASRKSGQGSYNEQFFGPGTRLTVL.

The gene calls are TRBV7-2 and TRBJ2-5; 8 positions match TRBD1. Germline CDR1 and CDR2: SGHTA and FQGNSA. The CDR3 is made up of 14 amino acids. V lost 4 bases and J lost 4; bases outside the gene matches: 5. CDR3 residues: CASSYTGGIETQYF. The CDR3 nucleotides read TGTGCCAGCAGCTATACAGGGGGGATAGAGACCCAGTACTTC.

V usage is TRBV7-9 and J usage is TRBJ2-7; D might be TRBD1 (5 bases). V was cut by 5 bases and J by 3 bases, with 8 bases left in between. The CDR3 totals 12 residues. The germline V gene encodes CDR1 SEHNR and CDR2 FQNEAQ (reference sequence). The CDR3: CASSRQGYEQYF. CDR3 DNA: TGTGCCAGCAGCCGCCAGGGCTACGAGCAGTACTTC.

V gene TRBV19 combines with J gene TRBJ2-3, with a tentative D call TRBD2 (5 bases). Germline assignment: CDR1 LNHDA and CDR2 SQIVND (reference sequence). This CDR3 spans 13 amino acids. Between the trimmed V and J ends, which lost 4 bases and 2 bases, there was a span of 7 bases. Here the CDR3 reads CASSNGITDTQYF. The CDR3 coding sequence is TGTGCCAGTAGTAACGGGATCACAGATACGCAGTATTTT.

The chain has TRBV6-1 and TRBJ2-3; D gene ambiguous. This CDR3 spans 13 amino acids. CDR1 is MNHNS, CDR2 SASEGT, per germline. Trimming took 3 bases from V and 4 from J, leaving 8 bases between them. The CDR3 reads CASSEGIADTQYF. The CDR3 DNA reads TGTGCCAGCAGTGAGGGTATTGCAGATACGCAGTATTTT.

This rearrangement joins TRBV5-1 to TRBJ1-1, with 8 bases fitting TRBD1. The germline V gene encodes CDR1 SGHRS and CDR2 YFSETQ. The CDR3 loop spans 13 amino acids. V lost 0 bases to trimming and J lost 5 bases; unmatched junction nucleotides: 0. In DNA, the CDR3 is TGCGCCAGCAGCTTGGGGACAGGGACTGAAGCTTTCTTT. It codes for CASSLGTGTEAFF.

This sequence joins TRBV11-2 and TRBJ2-2; tentatively, D is TRBD1 (6 bases). Trimming shortened V by 6 bases and J by 6 bases, and 17 bases separated the two germline ends. Germline CDR1 is SGHAT and CDR2 is FQNNGV. The length of the CDR3 is 15 residues. Written as DNA, the CDR3 is TGTGCCAGCAGGGAGGCCAGGGGAAATCCCGGGGAGCTGTTTTTT. Translating gives CASREARGNPGELFF.

On this clone: Other DNA sequences in the same sample also yield this CDR3. The genes are TRBV19 and TRBJ1-1; a weak D match, TRBD1 (6 bases). Germline V gene data show CDR1 as LNHDA and CDR2 as SQIVND (reference sequence). This CDR3 has 19 amino acids. With 6 bases removed from V and 2 bases from J, the gap between germline ends came to 28 bases. The CDR3 reads CASSILLLVQGRRNTEAFF. The CDR3, as DNA: TGTGCCAGTAGCATTCTTTTGCTCGTGCAGGGGAGACGTAACACTGAAGCTTTCTTT.

V gene TRBV5-1 combines with J gene TRBJ1-6; the D gene is possibly TRBD1 (5 bases). The CDR3 runs to 16 residues. Germline V gene sequence: CDR1 SGHRS, CDR2 YFSETQ. Trimming took off 0 bases at V and 6 bases at J, with 13 bases between the two ends. The CDR3 region is CASSLEVAGSNSPLHF. CDR3 coding DNA: TGCGCCAGCAGCTTGGAGGTGGCAGGGAGTAATTCACCCCTCCACTTT.

This chain connects TRBV10-2 to TRBJ2-7; D gene ambiguous. CDR3 size: 13 residues. V lost 0 bases and J lost 3, with 6 bases in between. In germline, CDR1 is WSHSY, CDR2 SAAADI. The CDR3 sequence is CASSESVDYEQYF. The CDR3 nucleotides are TGCGCCAGCAGTGAGTCGGTGGACTACGAGCAGTACTTC.

Here the CDR3 DNA reads TGTGCCAGCTCACACGGGACAGGGGGCGAGCAGTACTTC. This translates into CASSHGTGGEQYF. The chain is built from TRBV18 and TRBJ2-7, with 11 bases that match TRBD1. Germline V lookup: CDR1 KGHSH, CDR2 LQKENI. CDR3 length: 13 amino acids. V lost 4 bases and J lost 6; bases outside the gene matches: 2.

V usage is TRBV7-2 and J usage is TRBJ2-2, with 9 nucleotides matching TRBD2. CDR1 and CDR2 from the germline V gene are SGHTA and FQGNSA. With 1 base clipped from V and 1 base from J, the junction kept 10 bases outside the gene matches. The CDR3 length is 19 residues. The CDR3, as DNA: TGTGCCAGCAGCTTAGTGGGCAGCGGGGGGCTCGGGAACACCGGGGAGCTGTTTTTT. Translated: CASSLVGSGGLGNTGELFF.

The rearrangement joins TRBV5-4 to TRBJ2-1, with 11 nucleotides matching TRBD1. V lost 0 bases, J lost 10 bases, and 6 bases stayed unmatched. Germline V gives CDR1 SGHNT, CDR2 YYREEE (reference sequence). This CDR3 is 15 amino acids long. CDR3 region: CASSLGGTGGEEQFF. CDR3 in DNA: TGTGCCAGCAGCTTGGGTGGGACAGGGGGTGAAGAGCAGTTCTTC.

The chain combines TRBV2 with TRBJ1-6, with 10 bases that match TRBD1. The length of the CDR3 is 14 residues. CDR1 is SNHLY, CDR2 FYNNEI, per germline. The V gene end was trimmed by 9 bases and the J gene end by 6 bases; junction bases not matched to a gene: 5. Written as DNA, the CDR3 is TGTGCCAGTAGGGGACAGGGGAGTAATTCACCCCTCCACTTT. This translates into CASRGQGSNSPLHF.

The chain links TRBV29-1 to TRBJ2-7; a weak D match, TRBD2 (6 bases). This CDR3 comprises 13 residues. Germline V gives CDR1 SQVTM, CDR2 ANQGSEA. V gave up 4 bases and J gave up 6 bases, with 16 bases separating them. CDR3 nucleotides: TGCAGCGTTGGGTGGGGGGACGTTGGCGAGCAGTACTTC. Translation gives CSVGWGDVGEQYF.

The rearrangement uses TRBV4-1 and TRBJ1-6, with unresolved D. Germline V lookup: CDR1 MGHRA, CDR2 YSYEKL. This CDR3 spans 15 amino acids. Trimming cost V 2 bases and J 8 bases, with 13 bases left between them. For the CDR3, the DNA is TGCGCCAGCAGCCAACCGACCAAATCGGATTCACCCCTCCACTTT. This sequence encodes CASSQPTKSDSPLHF.

The table lists this clone with a count of one. The chain carries TRBV19 and TRBJ2-7; TRBD1 matches 7 bases. Per germline, CDR1 LNHDA and CDR2 SQIVND (reference sequence). V gave up 5 bases and J gave up 6 bases; unmatched junction bases: 13. This CDR3 spans 15 amino acids. The CDR3 coding sequence is TGTGCCAGTAGTGAGCAGGGACAGAAGAAAGGCGAGCAGTACTTC. Protein: CASSEQGQKKGEQYF.

V usage is TRBV6-6 and J usage is TRBJ2-3; 7 bases map to TRBD2. Germline loops: CDR1 MNHNY, CDR2 SVGAGI (reference sequence). The V and J ends lost 4 bases and 4 bases, in that order; junction bases with no gene match: 5. The length of the CDR3 is 14 residues. CDR3 in DNA: TGTGCCAGCAGTTGGAGCGGGGCAGCAGATACGCAGTATTTT. It encodes CASSWSGAADTQYF.